This TCR beta chain was obtained from a study of identical twins. General observations from the study: Zero-insertion analyses could be partly confounded by invariant MAIT and iNKT cells. Out-of-frame alpha sequences shared by twins showed excess low generation probability.

The V end was cut by 3 bases, the J end by 6 bases, with 15 bases between. The CDR3 runs 14 residues. CDR1 and CDR2 (germline): DFQATT, SNEGSKA (reference sequence). Addition of a universal primer site occurred through template switching, and cDNA carried unique molecular identifiers. TCRdb passed the 5' RACE reads through MiXCR, listing each CDR3 protein once. The sample lists hundreds of thousands of distinct CDR3 sequences, less than 10% occurring once. This clonotype was counted a few times. Its antigen is unidentified. Only healthy Caucasians were enrolled as donors. Sequenced sample: memory (CD45RO+) T cells sorted from blood. The J gene is TRBJ2-1, the V gene TRBV20-1, with a tentative D call TRBD2 (6 bases). This receptor was obtained from a woman in her late teens or twenties in good health. The CDR3 region is CSASDPSGVNEQFF. CDR3 bases: TGCAGTGCTAGTGACCCCTCGGGGGTCAATGAGCAGTTCTTC.